This is a list of T cell receptor beta chains from one sample in a study of T cells in Graves' hyperthyroidism and ophthalmopathy. TCRdb recomputed calls from the multiplex PCR reads with MiXCR, one row per CDR3 protein. The data hold roughly 720,000 distinct CDR3 sequences, with about 18% observed a single time. Sequencing was performed on blood. Every receptor here comes from a man over 45 with Graves' hyperthyroidism. The CDR3 runs from the conserved cysteine through the conserved F or W. A D gene is named only where the DNA matches it firmly. Not all rows give a size; the values are once, few, many and, for expanded clones, a class.

. TRBJ2-4 many TRBV18 TGTGCCAGCTCACCACAGGTGGGGCAAAACATTCAGTACTTC CASSPQVGQNIQYF
. TRBJ2-3 many TRBV6-2/TRBV6-3 TGTGCCAGCAGTTATAGGAACAGGCTTCACACAGATACGCAGTATTTT CASSYRNRLHTDTQYF
TRBD2 TRBJ2-7 . TRBV28 TGTGCCAGCAGTTTCAGGCTAGCGGGAAAACTCGAGCAGTACTTC CASSFRLAGKLEQYF
TRBD1 TRBJ2-7 many TRBV7-9 TGTGCCAGCAGCTCCGGGACAGGGTCCACCTACGAGCAGTACTTC CASSSGTGSTYEQYF
TRBD2 TRBJ2-1 many TRBV19 TGTGCCAGTACCGGACTAGCGGGAGCCGACGGGGAGCAGTTCTTC CASTGLAGADGEQFF
. TRBJ2-7 once TRBV20-1 TGCAGTGCTGAGGGGGTATGGTACGAGCAGTACTTC CSAEGVWYEQYF
. TRBJ1-1 many TRBV29-1 TGCAGCGTGCCTAAGACGGGAAACACTGAAGCTTTCTTT CSVPKTGNTEAFF
. TRBJ1-2 . TRBV6-1 TGTGCCAGCAGTCCAAACGACGGCGGCTACACCTTC CASSPNDGGYTF
. TRBJ2-7 many TRBV7-9 TGTGCCAGCAGCTTAAATGACGGACCGTACGAGCAGTACTTC CASSLNDGPYEQYF
. TRBJ1-5 . TRBV18 TGTGCCAGCTCACACACTTTAGAGTCGCCCCAGCATTTT CASSHTLESPQHF
. TRBJ1-1 . TRBV19 TGTGCCAGTACCATCGGGGGAAGGAACACTGAAGCTTTCTTT CASTIGGRNTEAFF
. TRBJ1-5 . TRBV19 TGTGCCAGTAGTAGGGACCCTCGGGAGGTGTATAGCAATCAGCCCCAGCATTTT CASSRDPREVYSNQPQHF
. TRBJ1-1 many TRBV30 TGTGCCTGGAATACAGCTCGGGACACTGAAGCTTTCTTT CAWNTARDTEAFF
. TRBJ1-4 . TRBV5-1 TGCGCCAGCAGCGATGGGACTGGTGAAAAACTGTTTTTT CASSDGTGEKLFF
. TRBJ2-7 many TRBV12-3/TRBV12-4 TGTGCCAGCAGTTTAGAGCAGGGTTACGAGCAGTACTTC CASSLEQGYEQYF
TRBD1 TRBJ1-5 few TRBV20-1 TGCAGTGCTAGTCCGGGACAGGGGAGTCAGCCCCAGCATTTT CSASPGQGSQPQHF